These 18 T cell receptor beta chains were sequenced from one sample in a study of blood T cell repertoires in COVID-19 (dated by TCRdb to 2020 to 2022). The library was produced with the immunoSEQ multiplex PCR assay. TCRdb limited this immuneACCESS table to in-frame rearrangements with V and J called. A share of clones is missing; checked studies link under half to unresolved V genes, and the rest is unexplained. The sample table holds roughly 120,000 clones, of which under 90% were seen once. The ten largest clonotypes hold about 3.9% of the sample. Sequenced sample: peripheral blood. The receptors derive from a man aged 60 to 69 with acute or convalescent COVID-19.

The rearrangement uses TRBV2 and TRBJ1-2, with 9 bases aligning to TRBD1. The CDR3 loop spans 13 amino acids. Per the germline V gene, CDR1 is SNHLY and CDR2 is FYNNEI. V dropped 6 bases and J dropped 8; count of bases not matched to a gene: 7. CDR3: CASRRDREGGYTF. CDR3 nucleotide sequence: TGTGCCAGCAGGCGGGACAGGGAGGGAGGCTACACCTTC. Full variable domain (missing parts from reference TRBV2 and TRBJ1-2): EPEVTQTPSHQVTQMGQEVILRCVPISNHLYFYWYRQILGQKVEFLVSFYNNEISEKSEIFDDQFSVERPDGSNFTLKIRSTKLEDSAMYFCASRRDREGGYTFGSGTRLTVV.

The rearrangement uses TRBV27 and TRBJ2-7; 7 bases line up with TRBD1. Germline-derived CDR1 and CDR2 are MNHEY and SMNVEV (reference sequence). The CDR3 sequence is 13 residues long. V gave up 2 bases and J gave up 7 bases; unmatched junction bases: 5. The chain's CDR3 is CASSLEGAGEQYF. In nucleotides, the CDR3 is TGTGCCAGCAGTTTAGAGGGGGCAGGTGAGCAGTACTTC.

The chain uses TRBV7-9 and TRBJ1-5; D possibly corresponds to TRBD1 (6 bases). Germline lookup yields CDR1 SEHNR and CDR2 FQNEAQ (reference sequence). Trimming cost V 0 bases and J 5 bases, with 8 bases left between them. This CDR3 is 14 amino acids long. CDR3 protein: CASSLAGGDQPQHF. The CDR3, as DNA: TGTGCCAGCAGCTTAGCAGGGGGGGATCAGCCCCAGCATTTT.

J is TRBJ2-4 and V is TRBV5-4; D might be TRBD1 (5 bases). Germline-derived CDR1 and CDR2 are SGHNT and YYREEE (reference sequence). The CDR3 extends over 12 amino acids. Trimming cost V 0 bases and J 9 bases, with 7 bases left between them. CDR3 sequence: CASSLERGIQYF. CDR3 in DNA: TGTGCCAGCAGCTTGGAAAGGGGCATTCAGTACTTC.

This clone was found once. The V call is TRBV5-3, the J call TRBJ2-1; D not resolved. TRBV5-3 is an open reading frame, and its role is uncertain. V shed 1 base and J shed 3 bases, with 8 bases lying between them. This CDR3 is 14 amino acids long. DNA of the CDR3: TGTGCCAGAAGCTTGACGGGTTACTACAATGAGCAGTTCTTC. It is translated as CARSLTGYYNEQFF.

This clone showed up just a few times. The CDR3 spells CASNPLAGGGEQFF. The CDR3 DNA is TGTGCCAGTAACCCCCTAGCGGGAGGAGGGGAGCAGTTCTTC. The rearrangement joins TRBV19 to TRBJ2-1, with TRBD2 matching over 11 bases. CDR1 and CDR2 (germline): LNHDA, SQIVND (reference sequence). The ends lost 7 bases at V and 10 bases at J; junction bases unmatched: 9. CDR3 length equals 14 residues.

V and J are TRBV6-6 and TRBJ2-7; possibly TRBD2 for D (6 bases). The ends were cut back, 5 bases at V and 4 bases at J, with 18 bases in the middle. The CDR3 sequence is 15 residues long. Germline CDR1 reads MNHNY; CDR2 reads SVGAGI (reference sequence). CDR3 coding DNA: TGTGCCAGCAGTCCCTCCTGGGGGGTTGGGTACGAGCAGTACTTC. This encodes CASSPSWGVGYEQYF.

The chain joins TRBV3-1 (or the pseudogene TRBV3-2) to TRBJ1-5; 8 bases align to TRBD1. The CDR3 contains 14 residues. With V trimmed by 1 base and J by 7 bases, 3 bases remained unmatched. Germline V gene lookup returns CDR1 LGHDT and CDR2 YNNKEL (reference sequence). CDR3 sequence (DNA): TGTGCCAGCAGCCAAGGGACAGGGACGCAGCCCCAGCATTTT. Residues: CASSQGTGTQPQHF.

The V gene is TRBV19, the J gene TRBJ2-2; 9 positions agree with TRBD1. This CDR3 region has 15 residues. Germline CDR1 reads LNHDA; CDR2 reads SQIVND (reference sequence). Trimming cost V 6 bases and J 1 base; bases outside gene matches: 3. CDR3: CASRTGQGNTGELFF. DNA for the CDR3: TGTGCCAGTAGGACGGGACAGGGGAACACCGGGGAGCTGTTTTTT.

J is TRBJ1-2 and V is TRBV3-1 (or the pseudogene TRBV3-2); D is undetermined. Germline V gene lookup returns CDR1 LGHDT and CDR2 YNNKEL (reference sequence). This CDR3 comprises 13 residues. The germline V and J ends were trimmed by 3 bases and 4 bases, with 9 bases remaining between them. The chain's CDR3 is CASSHSTIYGYTF. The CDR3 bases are TGTGCCAGCAGCCATTCTACGATCTATGGCTACACCTTC.

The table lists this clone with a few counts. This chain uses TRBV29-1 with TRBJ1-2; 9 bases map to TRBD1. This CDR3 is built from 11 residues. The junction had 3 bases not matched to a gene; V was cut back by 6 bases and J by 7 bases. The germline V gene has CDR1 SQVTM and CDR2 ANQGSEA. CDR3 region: CSVGQGAGYTF. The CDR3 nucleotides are TGCAGCGTGGGACAGGGCGCTGGCTACACCTTC.

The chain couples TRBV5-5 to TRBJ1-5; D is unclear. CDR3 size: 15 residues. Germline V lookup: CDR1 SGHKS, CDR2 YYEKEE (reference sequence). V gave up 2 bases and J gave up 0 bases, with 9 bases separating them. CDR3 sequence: CASSFGGYSNQPQHF. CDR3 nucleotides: TGTGCCAGCAGCTTTGGAGGGTATAGCAATCAGCCCCAGCATTTT.

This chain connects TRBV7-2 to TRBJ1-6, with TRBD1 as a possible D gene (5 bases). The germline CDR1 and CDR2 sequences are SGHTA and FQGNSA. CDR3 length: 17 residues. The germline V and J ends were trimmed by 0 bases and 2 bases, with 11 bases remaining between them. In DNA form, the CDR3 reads TGTGCCAGCAGCTTAGCTCAGGGTCAGCCCTATAATTCACCCCTCCACTTT. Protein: CASSLAQGQPYNSPLHF.

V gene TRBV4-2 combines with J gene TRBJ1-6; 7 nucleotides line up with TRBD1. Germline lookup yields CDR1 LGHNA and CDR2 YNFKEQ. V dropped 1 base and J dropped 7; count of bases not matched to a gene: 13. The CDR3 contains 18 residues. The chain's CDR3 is CASSQALTATGLNSPLHF. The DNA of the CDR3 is TGTGCCAGCAGCCAAGCACTAACCGCGACAGGGCTAAATTCACCCCTCCACTTT.

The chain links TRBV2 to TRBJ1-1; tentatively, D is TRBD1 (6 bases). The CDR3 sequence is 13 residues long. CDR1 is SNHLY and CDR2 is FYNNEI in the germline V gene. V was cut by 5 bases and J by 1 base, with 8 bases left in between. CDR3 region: CASSLDRNTEAFF. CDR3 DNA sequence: TGTGCCAGCAGTTTGGACAGGAACACTGAAGCTTTCTTT.

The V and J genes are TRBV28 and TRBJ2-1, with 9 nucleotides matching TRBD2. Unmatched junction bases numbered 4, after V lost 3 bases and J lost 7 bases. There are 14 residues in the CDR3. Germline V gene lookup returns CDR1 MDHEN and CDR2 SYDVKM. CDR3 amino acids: CASSLTSGRNEQFF. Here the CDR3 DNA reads TGTGCCAGCAGTTTGACTAGCGGCCGTAATGAGCAGTTCTTC.

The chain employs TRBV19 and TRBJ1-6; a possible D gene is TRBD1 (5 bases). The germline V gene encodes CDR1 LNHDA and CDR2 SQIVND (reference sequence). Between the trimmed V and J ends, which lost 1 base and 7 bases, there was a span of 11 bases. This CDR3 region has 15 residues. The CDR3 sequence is CASSIGGRTNSPLHF. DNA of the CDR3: TGTGCCAGTAGTATAGGCGGCAGGACAAATTCACCCCTCCACTTT.

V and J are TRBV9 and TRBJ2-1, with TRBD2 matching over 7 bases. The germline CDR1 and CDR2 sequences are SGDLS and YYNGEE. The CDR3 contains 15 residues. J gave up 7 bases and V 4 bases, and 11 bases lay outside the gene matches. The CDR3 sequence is CASSPVGSGRNEQFF. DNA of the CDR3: TGTGCCAGCAGCCCAGTAGGTAGCGGGCGGAATGAGCAGTTCTTC.